This T cell receptor (beta chain) is from a study of cytomegalovirus exposure and HLA in healthy donors. Regarding the study as a whole: Later findings reportedly placed an Asian-associated ancestry cluster below the roughly 730-donor mean for N-insertions.

About this clone itself: Antigen specificity is unknown.

Germline V gene sequence: CDR1 MGHRA, CDR2 YSYEKL. This CDR3 is built from 11 residues. Deletions cut 0 bases from V and 10 bases from J, with 6 bases between. Vbeta (60) and Jbeta (13) primers were used in the PCR. The method was immunoSEQ multiplex PCR; TCRdb's version includes in-frame clones alone and lacks a portion of them. The sample shows about 160,000 clones, around 77% of them seen only once. The source of this sequence is a woman between 25 and 40 years old in good health and CMV-seronegative. The chain is built from TRBV4-1 and TRBJ1-2, with no clear D. The source material was PBMCs. This chain's CDR3 is CASSQDEVYTF. CDR3 bases: TGCGCCAGCAGCCAAGATGAGGTCTACACCTTC.